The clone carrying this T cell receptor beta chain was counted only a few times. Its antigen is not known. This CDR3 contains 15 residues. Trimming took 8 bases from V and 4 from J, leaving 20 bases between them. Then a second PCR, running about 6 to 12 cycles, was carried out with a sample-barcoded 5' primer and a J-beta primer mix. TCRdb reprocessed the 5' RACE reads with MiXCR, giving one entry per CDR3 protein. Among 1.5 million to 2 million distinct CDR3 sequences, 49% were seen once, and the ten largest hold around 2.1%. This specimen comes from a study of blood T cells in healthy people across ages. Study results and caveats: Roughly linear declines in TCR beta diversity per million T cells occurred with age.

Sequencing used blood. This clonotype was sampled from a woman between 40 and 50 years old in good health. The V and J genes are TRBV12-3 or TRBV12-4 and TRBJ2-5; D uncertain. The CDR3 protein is CASEIRGAPRETQYF. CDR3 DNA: TGTGCCAGCGAGATCCGCGGAGCCCCTAGAGAGACCCAGTACTTC.